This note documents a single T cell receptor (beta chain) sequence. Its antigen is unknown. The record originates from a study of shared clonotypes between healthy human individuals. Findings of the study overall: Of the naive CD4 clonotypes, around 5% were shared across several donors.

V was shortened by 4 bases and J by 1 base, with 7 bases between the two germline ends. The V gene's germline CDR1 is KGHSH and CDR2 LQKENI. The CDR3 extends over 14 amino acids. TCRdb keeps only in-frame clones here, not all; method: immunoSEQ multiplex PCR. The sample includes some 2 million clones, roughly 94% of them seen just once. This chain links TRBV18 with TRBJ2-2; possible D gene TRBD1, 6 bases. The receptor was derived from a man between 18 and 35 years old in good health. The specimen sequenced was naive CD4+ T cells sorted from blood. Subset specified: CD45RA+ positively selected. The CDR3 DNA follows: TGTGCCAGCTCACAACAGGGGAACACCGGGGAGCTGTTTTTT. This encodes CASSQQGNTGELFF.